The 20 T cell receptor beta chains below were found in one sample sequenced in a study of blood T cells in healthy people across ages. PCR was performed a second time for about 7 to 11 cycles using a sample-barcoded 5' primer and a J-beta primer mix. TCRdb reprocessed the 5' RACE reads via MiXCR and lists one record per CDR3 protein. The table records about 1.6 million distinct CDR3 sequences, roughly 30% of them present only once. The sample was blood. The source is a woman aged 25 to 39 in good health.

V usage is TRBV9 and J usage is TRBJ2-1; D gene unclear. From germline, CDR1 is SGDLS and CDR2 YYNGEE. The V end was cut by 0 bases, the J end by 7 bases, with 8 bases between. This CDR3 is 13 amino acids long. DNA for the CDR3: TGTGCCAGCAGCGTAGTTCCCGGGAATGAGCAGTTCTTC. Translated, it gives CASSVVPGNEQFF.

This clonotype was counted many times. In DNA, the CDR3 is TGCGCCAGCAGCCAAGATACCGGGCCTGGCTACGAGCAGTACTTC. This sequence encodes CASSQDTGPGYEQYF. V usage is TRBV4-1 and J usage is TRBJ2-7; D gene ambiguous. The CDR3 length is 15 residues. Trimming took off 0 bases at V and 3 bases at J, with 12 bases between the two ends. CDR1 MGHRA and CDR2 YSYEKL come from the germline V gene.

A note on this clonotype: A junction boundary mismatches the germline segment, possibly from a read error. CDR3 nucleotide sequence: TGTGCCAGCAGTTTAACGGAAAACTATGGCCACACCTTC. Protein sequence: CASSLTENYGHTF. The V call is TRBV27, the J call TRBJ1-2; no definite D call. Germline CDR1 is MNHEY and CDR2 is SMNVEV (reference sequence). The CDR3 covers 13 residues.

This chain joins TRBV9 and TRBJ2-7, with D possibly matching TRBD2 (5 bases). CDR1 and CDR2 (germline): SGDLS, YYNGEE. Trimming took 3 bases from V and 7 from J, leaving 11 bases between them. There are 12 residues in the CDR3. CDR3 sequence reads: CASSGARGEQYF. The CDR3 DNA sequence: TGTGCCAGCAGCGGCGCCCGGGGAGAGCAGTACTTC.

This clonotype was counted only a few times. The CDR3: CASSLEGWGQGANTQYF. The CDR3 nucleotides read TGTGCCAGCAGCTTAGAGGGGTGGGGGCAGGGAGCGAATACGCAGTATTTT. The chain carries TRBV11-2 and TRBJ2-3; the D gene is possibly TRBD1 (6 bases). V was pared by 0 bases and J by 7 bases, with 20 bases between. The CDR3 has 17 residues. CDR1 SGHAT and CDR2 FQNNGV come from the germline V gene.

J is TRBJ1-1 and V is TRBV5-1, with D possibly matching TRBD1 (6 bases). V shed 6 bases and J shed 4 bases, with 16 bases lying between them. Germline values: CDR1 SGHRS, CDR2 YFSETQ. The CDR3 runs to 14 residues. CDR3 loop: CASTERGAGTEAFF. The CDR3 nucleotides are TGCGCCAGCACCGAGCGGGGGGCTGGCACTGAAGCTTTCTTT.

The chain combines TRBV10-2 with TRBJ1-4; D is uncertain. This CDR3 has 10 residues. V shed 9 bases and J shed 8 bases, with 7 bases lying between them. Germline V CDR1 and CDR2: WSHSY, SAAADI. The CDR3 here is CASYGEKLFF. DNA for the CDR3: TGCGCCAGTTATGGGGAAAAACTGTTTTTT.

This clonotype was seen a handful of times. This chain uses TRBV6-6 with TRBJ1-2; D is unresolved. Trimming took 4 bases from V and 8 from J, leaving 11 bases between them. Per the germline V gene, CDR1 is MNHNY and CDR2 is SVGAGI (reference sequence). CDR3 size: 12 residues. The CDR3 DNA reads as TGTGCCAGCAGTTTACGGGCCACGGGCTACACCTTC. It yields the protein CASSLRATGYTF.

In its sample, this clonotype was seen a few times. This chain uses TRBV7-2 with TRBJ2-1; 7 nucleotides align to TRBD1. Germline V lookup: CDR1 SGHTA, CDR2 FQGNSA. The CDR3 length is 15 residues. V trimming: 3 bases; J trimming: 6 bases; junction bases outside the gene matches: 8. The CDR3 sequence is CASSFSKGAFNEQFF. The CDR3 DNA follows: TGTGCCAGCAGCTTCTCTAAGGGGGCTTTCAATGAGCAGTTCTTC. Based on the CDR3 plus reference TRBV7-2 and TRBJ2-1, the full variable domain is GAGVSQSPSNKVTEKGKDVELRCDPISGHTALYWYRQSLGQGLEFLIYFQGNSAPDKSGLPSDRFSAERTGGSVSTLTIQRTQQEDSAVYLCASSFSKGAFNEQFFGPGTRLTVL.

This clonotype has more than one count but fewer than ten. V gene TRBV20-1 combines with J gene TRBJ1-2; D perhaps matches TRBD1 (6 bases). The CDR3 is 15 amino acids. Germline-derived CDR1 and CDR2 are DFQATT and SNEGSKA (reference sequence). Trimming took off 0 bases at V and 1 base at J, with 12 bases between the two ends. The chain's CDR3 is CSARDPNRDNYGYTF. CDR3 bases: TGCAGTGCTAGAGATCCCAACAGGGATAACTATGGCTACACCTTC.

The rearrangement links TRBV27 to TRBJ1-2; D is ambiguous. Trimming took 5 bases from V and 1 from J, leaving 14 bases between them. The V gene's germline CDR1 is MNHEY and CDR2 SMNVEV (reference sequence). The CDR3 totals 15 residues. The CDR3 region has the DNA TGTGCCAGCAGTACTTGGCGCGGGGTTAACTATGGCTACACCTTC. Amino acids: CASSTWRGVNYGYTF.

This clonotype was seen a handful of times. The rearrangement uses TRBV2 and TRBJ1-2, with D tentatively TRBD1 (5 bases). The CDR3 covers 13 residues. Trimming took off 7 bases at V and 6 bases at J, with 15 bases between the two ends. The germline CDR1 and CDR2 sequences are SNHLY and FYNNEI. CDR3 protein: CASTKGDYNGYTF. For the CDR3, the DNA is TGTGCCAGCACTAAAGGGGATTATAATGGCTACACCTTC.

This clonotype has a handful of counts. The CDR3 spells CSARGSPGSYNEQFF. The DNA for the CDR3 is TGCAGTGCTAGAGGGTCTCCGGGAAGCTACAATGAGCAGTTCTTC. This chain uses TRBV20-1 with TRBJ2-1; tentative D call: TRBD2 (5 bases). V shed 1 base and J shed 3 bases, with 13 bases lying between them. This CDR3 has 15 amino acids. Germline V gives CDR1 DFQATT, CDR2 SNEGSKA (reference sequence).

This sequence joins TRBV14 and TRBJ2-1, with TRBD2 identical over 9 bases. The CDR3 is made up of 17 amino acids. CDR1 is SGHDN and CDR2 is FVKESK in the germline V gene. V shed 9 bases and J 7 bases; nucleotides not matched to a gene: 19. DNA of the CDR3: TGTGCCAGTCTTCGGGGTAGCGGGGGTCGCGGTGGGAATGAGCAGTTCTTC. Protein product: CASLRGSGGRGGNEQFF.

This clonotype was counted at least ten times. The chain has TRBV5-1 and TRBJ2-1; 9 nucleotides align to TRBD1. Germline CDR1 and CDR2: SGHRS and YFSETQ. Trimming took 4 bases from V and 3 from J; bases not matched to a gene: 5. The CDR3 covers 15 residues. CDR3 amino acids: CASSQTGGFYNEQFF. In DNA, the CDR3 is TGCGCCAGCAGCCAAACAGGGGGCTTCTACAATGAGCAGTTCTTC.

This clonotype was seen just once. The CDR3 loop reads CSAFLGGPGTQYF. For the CDR3, the DNA is TGCAGTGCTTTCTTGGGAGGGCCGGGGACCCAGTACTTC. J is TRBJ2-5 and V is TRBV20-1; 7 bases are a match to TRBD2. V shed 5 bases, J shed 7 bases, and the junction held 10 bases outside the gene matches. This CDR3 is built from 13 residues. Germline V gene sequence: CDR1 DFQATT, CDR2 SNEGSKA (reference sequence).

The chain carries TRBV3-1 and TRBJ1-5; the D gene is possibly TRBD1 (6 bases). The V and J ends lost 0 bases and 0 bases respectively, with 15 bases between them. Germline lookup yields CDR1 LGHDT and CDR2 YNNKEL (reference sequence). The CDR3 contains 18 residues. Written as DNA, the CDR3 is TGTGCCAGCAGCCAAGATCTTAGGGGGGTCAATAGCAATCAGCCCCAGCATTTT. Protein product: CASSQDLRGVNSNQPQHF.

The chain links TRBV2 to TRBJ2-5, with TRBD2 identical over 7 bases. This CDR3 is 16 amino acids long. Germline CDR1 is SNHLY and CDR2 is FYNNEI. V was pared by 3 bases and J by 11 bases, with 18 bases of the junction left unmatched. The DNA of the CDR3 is TGTGCCAGCAGTGATCAAGGGCTAGCGGTGGTGGGGGAGCAGTACTTC. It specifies CASSDQGLAVVGEQYF.

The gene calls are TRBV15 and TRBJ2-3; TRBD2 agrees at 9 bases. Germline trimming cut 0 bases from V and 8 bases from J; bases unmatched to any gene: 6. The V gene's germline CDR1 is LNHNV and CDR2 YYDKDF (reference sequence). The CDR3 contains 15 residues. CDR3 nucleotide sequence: TGTGCCACCAGCAGAGAGGGCGGGGGGGCAGCTACGCAGTATTTT. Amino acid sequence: CATSREGGGAATQYF.

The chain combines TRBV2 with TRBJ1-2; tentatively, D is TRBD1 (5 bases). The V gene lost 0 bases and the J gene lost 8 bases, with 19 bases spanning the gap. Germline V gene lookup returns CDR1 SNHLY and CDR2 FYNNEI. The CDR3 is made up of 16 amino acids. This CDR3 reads CASSEAINRRPRGYTF. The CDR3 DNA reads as TGTGCCAGCAGTGAAGCTATAAACAGGAGGCCAAGGGGCTACACCTTC.